This T cell receptor (beta chain) was profiled in a study of OX40 agonist ivuxolimab in advanced cancers. Study context: Patients received the agonistic anti-OX40 (CD134) antibody ivuxolimab.

The repertoire was sequenced with immunoSEQ multiplex PCR; TCRdb's copy has only in-frame clones and lacks some. The sample shows 100,000 to 110,000 clones, around 93% of them seen only once. This CDR3 has 12 residues. Trimming shortened V by 7 bases and J by 2 bases, and 8 bases separated the two germline ends. Germline values: CDR1 SGDLS, CDR2 YYNGEE. V usage is TRBV9 and J usage is TRBJ2-3; maybe TRBD2 (6 bases). Sequences were derived from CD4+ or CD8+ T cells sorted from blood, sampled in a trial of the OX40 agonist ivuxolimab. The clonotype was recovered from an adult with an advanced solid tumor such as melanoma, head and neck, liver or kidney cancer. Here the CDR3 DNA reads TGTGCCAGCGGGAGGAACACAGATACGCAGTATTTT. Encoded protein: CASGRNTDTQYF.